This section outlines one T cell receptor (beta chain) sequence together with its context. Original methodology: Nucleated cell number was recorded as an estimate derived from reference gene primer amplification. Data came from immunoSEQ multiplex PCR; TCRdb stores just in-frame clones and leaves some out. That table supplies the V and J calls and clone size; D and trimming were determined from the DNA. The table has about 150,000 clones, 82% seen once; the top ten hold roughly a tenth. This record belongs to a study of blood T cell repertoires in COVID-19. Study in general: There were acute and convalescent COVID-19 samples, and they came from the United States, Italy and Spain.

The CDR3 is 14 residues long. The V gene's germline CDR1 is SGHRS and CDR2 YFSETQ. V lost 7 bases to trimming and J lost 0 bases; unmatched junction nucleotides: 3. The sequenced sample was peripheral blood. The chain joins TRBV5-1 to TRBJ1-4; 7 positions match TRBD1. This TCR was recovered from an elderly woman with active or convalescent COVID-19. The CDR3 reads CASRDRPTNEKLFF. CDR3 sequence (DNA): TGCGCCAGCCGGGACAGACCAACTAATGAAAAACTGTTTTTT. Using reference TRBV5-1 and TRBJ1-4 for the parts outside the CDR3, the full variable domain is KAGVTQTPRYLIKTRGQQVTLSCSPISGHRSVSWYQQTPGQGLQFLFEYFSETQRNKGNFPGRFSGRQFSNSRSEMNVSTLELGDSALYLCASRDRPTNEKLFFGSGTQLSVL.